This T cell receptor beta chain was captured in a study of T cells in Graves' hyperthyroidism and ophthalmopathy. This clonotype was found a few times. The antigen is not known. TCR beta CDR3 region amplification was performed from RNA transcripts. TCR CDR3 underwent first-round RT-PCR with the HTBI primer set. MiXCR was run by TCRdb on the multiplex PCR reads, yielding one entry per CDR3 protein. This sample has more than 350,000 distinct CDR3 sequences; roughly 14% occur once, and the top ten carry around a fifth. Study observations and caveats: Most thyroid clonotypes with frequency above 0.001 were detected in blood.

Lactation, pregnancy, other autoimmune disease or uncontrolled infection excluded patients. The PBMCs had their origin in 7.5 to 10 ml of fresh peripheral blood. This CDR3 contains 12 residues. Germline V gene lookup returns CDR1 MNHNS and CDR2 SASEGT. Trimming stripped 8 bases from V and 3 bases from J, with 10 bases between. The TCR sequence derives from a woman aged 30 to 39 with Graves' ophthalmopathy. The sequencing sample was made of blood. The chain joins TRBV6-1 to TRBJ1-2; D remains unclear. The CDR3 spells CASPRTDYGYTF. CDR3 sequence (DNA): TGTGCCAGCCCCCGGACGGACTATGGCTACACCTTC.